What follows are 8 T cell receptor beta chains derived from one specimen sequenced in a study of blood T cell repertoires in COVID-19. Clones were read by immunoSEQ multiplex PCR, and TCRdb kept only the in-frame ones, dropping some. This sample has about 270,000 clones, with around nine tenths found just once. The sample consisted of peripheral blood. The receptors come from a man aged 40-55 years with active or convalescent COVID-19.

This chain joins TRBV27 and TRBJ2-3, with D possibly being TRBD1 (6 bases). The CDR3 consists of 12 residues. V lost 4 bases, J lost 6 bases, and 8 bases lay in between. From germline, CDR1 is MNHEY and CDR2 SMNVEV (reference sequence). The CDR3 sequence: CASSYQGDTQYF. The CDR3 DNA sequence: TGTGCCAGCAGTTACCAGGGGGATACGCAGTATTTT.

The V call is TRBV28, the J call TRBJ1-2; 10 bases are a match to TRBD1. The ends lost 4 bases at V and 3 bases at J; junction bases unmatched: 2. CDR3 size: 14 residues. Per germline, CDR1 MDHEN and CDR2 SYDVKM. CDR3 sequence: CASSSGQGHYGYTF. The CDR3 nucleotides read TGTGCCAGCAGTTCGGGACAGGGGCACTATGGCTACACCTTC.

This clone has only a few counts. The V and J genes are TRBV28 and TRBJ2-2; D call uncertain. This CDR3 spans 11 amino acids. Between the trimmed V and J ends, which lost 8 bases and 7 bases, there was a span of 8 bases. Germline values: CDR1 MDHEN, CDR2 SYDVKM. The DNA of the CDR3 is TGTGCCAGCCGGTATGGCGGGGAGCTGTTTTTT. Residues: CASRYGGELFF. The full variable domain, in which reference TRBV28 and TRBJ2-2 provide the parts outside the CDR3, is DVKVTQSSRYLVKRTGEKVFLECVQDMDHENMFWYRQDPGLGLRLIYFSYDVKMKEKGDIPEGYSVSREKKERFSLILESASTNQTSMYLCASRYGGELFFGEGSRLTVL.

This rearrangement joins TRBV12-3 or TRBV12-4 to TRBJ2-5; 7 nucleotides agree with TRBD1. The CDR3 is 13 amino acids. V lost 6 bases, J lost 2 bases, and 3 bases stayed unmatched. The CDR3 DNA follows: TGTGCCAGCAGACCGGGACAGCAAGAGACCCAGTACTTC. Translating gives CASRPGQQETQYF.

This clone was seen a few times. The chain uses TRBV5-1 and TRBJ2-7, with 7 bases lining up with TRBD2. The V gene end was trimmed by 0 bases and the J gene end by 3 bases; junction bases not matched to a gene: 9. CDR1 SGHRS and CDR2 YFSETQ come from the germline V gene. This CDR3 spans 16 amino acids. The CDR3 nucleotides are TGCGCCAGCAGCTTGGCCTCTAGCGGAGACGTCTACGAGCAGTACTTC. As protein: CASSLASSGDVYEQYF.

The gene calls are TRBV5-1 and TRBJ1-2; 8 bases match TRBD1. CDR1 and CDR2 from the germline V gene are SGHRS and YFSETQ. The CDR3 contains 14 residues. The junction had 8 bases not matched to a gene; V was cut back by 2 bases and J by 8 bases. CDR3 sequence reads: CASSFNQGARGYTF. For the CDR3, the DNA is TGCGCCAGCAGCTTTAACCAGGGGGCGAGAGGCTACACCTTC. The full variable domain, completed using reference TRBV5-1 and TRBJ1-2, is KAGVTQTPRYLIKTRGQQVTLSCSPISGHRSVSWYQQTPGQGLQFLFEYFSETQRNKGNFPGRFSGRQFSNSRSEMNVSTLELGDSALYLCASSFNQGARGYTFGSGTRLTVV.

The chain is built from TRBV15 and TRBJ2-5; D is undetermined. Germline V gene data show CDR1 as LNHNV and CDR2 as YYDKDF (reference sequence). This CDR3 has 14 residues. The V end lost 4 bases, the J end lost 5 bases, and 14 bases lay between the germline ends. This chain's CDR3 is CATSTPFGRETQYF. The DNA for the CDR3 is TGTGCCACCAGCACCCCGTTTGGTCGGGAGACCCAGTACTTC.

This chain links TRBV3-1 (or the pseudogene TRBV3-2) with TRBJ2-2; 14 positions match TRBD2. There are 17 residues in the CDR3. CDR1 and CDR2 (germline): LGHDT, YNNKEL (reference sequence). V shed 2 bases, J shed 6 bases, and the junction held 5 bases outside the gene matches. The CDR3 loop is CASSQSGTSGGSGELFF. The CDR3, as DNA: TGTGCCAGCAGCCAATCCGGGACTAGCGGGGGCTCCGGGGAGCTGTTTTTT.